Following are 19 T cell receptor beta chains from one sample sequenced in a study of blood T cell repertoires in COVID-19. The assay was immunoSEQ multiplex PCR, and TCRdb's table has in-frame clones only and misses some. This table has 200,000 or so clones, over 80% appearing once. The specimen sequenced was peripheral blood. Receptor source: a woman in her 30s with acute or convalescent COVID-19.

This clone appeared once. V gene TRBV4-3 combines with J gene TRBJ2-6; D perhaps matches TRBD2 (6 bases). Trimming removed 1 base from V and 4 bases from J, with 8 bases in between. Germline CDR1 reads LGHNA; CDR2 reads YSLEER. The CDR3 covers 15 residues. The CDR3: CASSQGGVGANVLTF. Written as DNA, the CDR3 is TGCGCCAGCAGCCAAGGCGGGGTCGGGGCCAACGTCCTGACTTTC.

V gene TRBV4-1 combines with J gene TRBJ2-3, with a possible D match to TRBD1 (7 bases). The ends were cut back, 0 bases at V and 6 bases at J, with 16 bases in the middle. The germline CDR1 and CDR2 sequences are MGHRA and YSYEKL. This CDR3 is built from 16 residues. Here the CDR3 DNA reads TGCGCCAGCAGCCAAGATACGACAGGGAGGTTGGATACGCAGTATTTT. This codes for CASSQDTTGRLDTQYF.

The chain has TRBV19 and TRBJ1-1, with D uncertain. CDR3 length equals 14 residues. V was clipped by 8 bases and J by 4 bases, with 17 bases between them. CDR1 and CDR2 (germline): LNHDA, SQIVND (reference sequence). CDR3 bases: TGTGCCAGTGGCTATTGGGGAGAGAGCACTGAAGCTTTCTTT. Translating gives CASGYWGESTEAFF. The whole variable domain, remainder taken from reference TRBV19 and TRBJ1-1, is DGGITQSPKYLFRKEGQNVTLSCEQNLNHDAMYWYRQDPGQGLRLIYYSQIVNDFQKGDIAEGYSVSREKKESFPLTVTSAQKNPTAFYLCASGYWGESTEAFFGQGTRLTVV.

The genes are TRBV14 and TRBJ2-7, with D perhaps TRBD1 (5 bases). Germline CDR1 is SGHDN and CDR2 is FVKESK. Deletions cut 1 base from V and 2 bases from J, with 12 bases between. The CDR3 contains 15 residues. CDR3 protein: CASSQVQGQPYEQYF. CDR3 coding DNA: TGTGCCAGCAGCCAAGTTCAGGGCCAACCCTACGAGCAGTACTTC.

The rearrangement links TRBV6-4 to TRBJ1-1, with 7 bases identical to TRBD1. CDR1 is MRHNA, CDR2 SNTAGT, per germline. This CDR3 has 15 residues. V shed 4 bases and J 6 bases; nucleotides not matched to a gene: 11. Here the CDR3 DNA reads TGTGCCAGCAGTGCCGACCCCGACAGGGTTTCTGAAGCTTTCTTT. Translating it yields CASSADPDRVSEAFF.

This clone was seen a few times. CDR3 sequence reads: CASSISPNYGYTF. The CDR3 bases are TGTGCCAGTAGTATTAGCCCTAACTATGGCTACACCTTC. This chain links TRBV19 with TRBJ1-2; D uncertain. The CDR3 consists of 13 residues. Trimming shortened V by 3 bases and J by 0 bases, and 5 bases separated the two germline ends. CDR1 and CDR2 (germline): LNHDA, SQIVND (reference sequence).

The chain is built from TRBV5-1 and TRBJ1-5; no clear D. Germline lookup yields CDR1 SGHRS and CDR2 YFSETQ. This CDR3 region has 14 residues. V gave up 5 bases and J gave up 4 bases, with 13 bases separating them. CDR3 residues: CASRESDSNQPQHF. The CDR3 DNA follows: TGCGCCAGCAGGGAATCGGACTCTAATCAGCCCCAGCATTTT.

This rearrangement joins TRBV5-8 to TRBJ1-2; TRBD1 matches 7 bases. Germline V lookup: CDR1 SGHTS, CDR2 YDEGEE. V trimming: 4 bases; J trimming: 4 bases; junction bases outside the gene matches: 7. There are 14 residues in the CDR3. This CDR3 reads CASSRRQGSYGYTF. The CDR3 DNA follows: TGTGCCAGCAGCCGGAGACAGGGTAGCTATGGCTACACCTTC.

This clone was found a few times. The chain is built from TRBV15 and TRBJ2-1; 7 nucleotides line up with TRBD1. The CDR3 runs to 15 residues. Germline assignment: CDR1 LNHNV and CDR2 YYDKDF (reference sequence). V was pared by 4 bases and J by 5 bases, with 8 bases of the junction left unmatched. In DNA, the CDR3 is TGTGCCACCAGCATCAGGACAGGCGAAAACAATGAGCAGTTCTTC. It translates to CATSIRTGENNEQFF.

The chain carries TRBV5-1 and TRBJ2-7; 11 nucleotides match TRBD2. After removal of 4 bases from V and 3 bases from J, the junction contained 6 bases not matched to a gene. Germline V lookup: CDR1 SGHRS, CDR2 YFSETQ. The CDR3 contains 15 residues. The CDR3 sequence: CASSLGTSGLYEQYF. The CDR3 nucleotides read TGCGCCAGCAGCCTCGGGACTAGCGGACTCTACGAGCAGTACTTC.

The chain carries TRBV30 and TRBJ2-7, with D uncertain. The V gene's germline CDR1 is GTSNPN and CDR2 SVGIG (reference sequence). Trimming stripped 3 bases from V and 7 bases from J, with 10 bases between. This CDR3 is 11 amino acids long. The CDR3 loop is CAWSATGEQYF. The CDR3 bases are TGTGCCTGGAGCGCGACTGGGGAGCAGTACTTC.

The CDR3 nucleotides read TGCGCCAGCAGCCTTCGGACTAGCATGGATACGCAGTATTTT. It specifies CASSLRTSMDTQYF. This chain joins TRBV5-1 and TRBJ2-3; 8 bases match TRBD2. Germline V gene data show CDR1 as SGHRS and CDR2 as YFSETQ. CDR3 length equals 14 residues. With 4 bases clipped from V and 6 bases from J, the junction kept 7 bases outside the gene matches.

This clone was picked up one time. The CDR3 coding sequence is TGTGCCAGCAGCTTTGGGACTAGCATGGCAGATACGCAGTATTTT. Protein sequence: CASSFGTSMADTQYF. This chain connects TRBV5-4 to TRBJ2-3; the match to TRBD2 covers 9 bases. The CDR3 runs 15 residues. Germline V gene sequence: CDR1 SGHNT, CDR2 YYREEE (reference sequence). The ends lost 2 bases at V and 4 bases at J; junction bases unmatched: 5. Using reference TRBV5-4 and TRBJ2-3 for the parts outside the CDR3, the full variable domain is ETGVTQSPTHLIKTRGQQVTLRCSSQSGHNTVSWYQQALGQGPQFIFQYYREEENGRGNFPPRFSGLQFPNYSSELNVNALELDDSALYLCASSFGTSMADTQYFGPGTRLTVL.

Written as DNA, the CDR3 is TGCGCCAGCAGCCAAGGCGGTACGAACACCGGGGAGCTGTTTTTT. This gives the protein CASSQGGTNTGELFF. The chain employs TRBV4-3 and TRBJ2-2, with D unclear. CDR3 length: 15 residues. The ends were cut back, 1 base at V and 0 bases at J, with 6 bases in the middle. Germline CDR1 reads LGHNA; CDR2 reads YSLEER.

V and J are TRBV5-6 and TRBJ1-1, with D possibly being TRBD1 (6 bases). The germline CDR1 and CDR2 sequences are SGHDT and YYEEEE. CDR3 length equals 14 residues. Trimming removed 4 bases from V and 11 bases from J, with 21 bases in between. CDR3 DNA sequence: TGTGCCAGCAGCGCGGTGCAAGGGGGGGAGAGGGCTTTCTTT. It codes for CASSAVQGGERAFF.

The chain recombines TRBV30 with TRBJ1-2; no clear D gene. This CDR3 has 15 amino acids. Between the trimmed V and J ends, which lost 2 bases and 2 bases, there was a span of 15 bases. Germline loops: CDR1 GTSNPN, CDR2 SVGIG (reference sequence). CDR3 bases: TGTGCCTGGAGTAGGGCGGGGTGGGAGAACTATGGCTACACCTTC. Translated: CAWSRAGWENYGYTF.

The CDR3 DNA is TGTGCCAGCAGCCCGTCACAGGGTGTCGGGGAGCTGTTTTTT. Protein sequence: CASSPSQGVGELFF. The chain employs TRBV7-2 and TRBJ2-2; possibly TRBD1 for D (6 bases). Germline V gene sequence: CDR1 SGHTA, CDR2 FQGNSA. The CDR3 consists of 14 residues. V was trimmed by 5 bases and J by 7 bases, leaving 14 bases between them.

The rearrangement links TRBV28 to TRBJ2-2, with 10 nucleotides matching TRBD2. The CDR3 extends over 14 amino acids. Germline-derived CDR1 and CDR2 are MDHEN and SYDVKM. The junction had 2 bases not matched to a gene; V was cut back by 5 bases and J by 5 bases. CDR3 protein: CASSRGLATGELFF. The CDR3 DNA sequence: TGTGCCAGCAGTCGGGGACTAGCGACCGGGGAGCTGTTTTTT.

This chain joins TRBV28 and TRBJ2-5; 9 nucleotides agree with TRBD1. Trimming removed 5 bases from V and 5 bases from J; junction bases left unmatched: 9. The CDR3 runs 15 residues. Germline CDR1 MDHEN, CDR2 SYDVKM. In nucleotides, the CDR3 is TGTGCCAGCAGTGCTAGGACAGGGGATTCGGAGACCCAGTACTTC. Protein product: CASSARTGDSETQYF.